The T cell receptor beta chain described here comes from a study of blood T cell repertoires in COVID-19. Study-level information: PBMCs, B-cell-depleted T cells, or T cells were the source of the cDNA or gDNA that made up the material.

This CDR3 comprises 14 residues. Looked up from germline, CDR1 is ENHRY and CDR2 is SYGVKD. V lost 4 bases to trimming and J lost 7 bases, with 16 bases between them. As handled by the study authors: Estimates of nucleated cell counts were drawn from the amplification of reference gene primers. Method: immunoSEQ multiplex PCR; TCRdb's copy keeps in-frame clones and lacks some. Clone size and V and J calls were adopted from that table, with D and trimming inferred from the DNA. The repertoire holds fewer than 250,000 clones, with 83% as singletons. The sequenced sample consisted of PBMCs or T cells enriched from blood (not recorded which). This TCR was sampled from a woman in her forties or fifties who had been exposed to COVID-19. The chain combines TRBV10-3 with TRBJ1-1, with unresolved D. The CDR3 loop is CAISGTGLGSEAFF. CDR3 sequence (DNA): TGTGCCATCAGTGGGACGGGGTTGGGCAGTGAAGCTTTCTTT.